The 20 T cell receptor beta chains below were found in one sample sequenced in a study of CD8+ T cells in alopecia areata. The authors extracted RNA and reverse transcribed it into cDNA as the sequencing template. The table came from immunoSEQ multiplex PCR; TCRdb's copy has only in-frame clones and leaves some out. The sample records about 110,000 clones, over 55% being singletons. The specimen sequenced was NKG2D-low CD8+ T cells sorted from blood. These receptors were collected from a human donor with alopecia areata.

The chain links TRBV19 to TRBJ2-7; 9 nucleotides align to TRBD2. The ends lost 3 bases at V and 2 bases at J; junction bases unmatched: 2. The CDR3 length is 14 residues. The germline V gene encodes CDR1 LNHDA and CDR2 SQIVND (reference sequence). The CDR3 loop is CASSILAGTYEQYF. The CDR3 DNA sequence: TGTGCCAGTAGTATTCTAGCGGGAACCTACGAGCAGTACTTC.

The chain is built from TRBV6-6 and TRBJ2-5; possible D gene TRBD1, 6 bases. This CDR3 contains 12 residues. V was shortened by 7 bases and J by 6 bases, with 12 bases between the two germline ends. Germline CDR1 is MNHNY and CDR2 is SVGAGI (reference sequence). As DNA, the CDR3 is TGTGCCAGCAATACAGGGCGAAAGACCCAGTACTTC. This translates into CASNTGRKTQYF.

The V call is TRBV7-9, the J call TRBJ2-7; TRBD2 is a possible D gene (5 bases). Per germline, CDR1 SEHNR and CDR2 FQNEAQ (reference sequence). Trimming took 4 bases from V and 1 from J, leaving 11 bases between them. The CDR3 length is 14 residues. The CDR3 DNA sequence: TGTGCCAGCAGCTCCCTTGGGAGTTCCTACGAGCAGTACTTC. As protein: CASSSLGSSYEQYF.

The rearrangement links TRBV4-1 to TRBJ2-1; TRBD1 is a possible D gene (5 bases). Trimming took 1 base from V and 7 from J, leaving 11 bases between them. Germline CDR1 reads MGHRA; CDR2 reads YSYEKL. The CDR3 runs 14 residues. In DNA form, the CDR3 reads TGCGCCAGCAGCCAAGGGGGTCAGGGTAATGAGCAGTTCTTC. Amino acids: CASSQGGQGNEQFF.

V and J are TRBV4-1 and TRBJ2-2; 8 bases line up with TRBD2. With V trimmed by 4 bases and J by 6 bases, 13 bases remained unmatched. This CDR3 has 17 amino acids. CDR1 and CDR2 from the germline V gene are MGHRA and YSYEKL. CDR3 DNA: TGCGCCAGCAGCCTAACCCCCCCAGCGGGAGACGCCGGGGAGCTGTTTTTT. Protein: CASSLTPPAGDAGELFF.

The CDR3 sequence: CASSGIGTAYEQYF. CDR3 coding DNA: TGTGCCAGCAGCGGAATAGGAACAGCCTACGAGCAGTACTTC. The rearrangement uses TRBV7-9 and TRBJ2-7; D not certain. Germline V lookup: CDR1 SEHNR, CDR2 FQNEAQ (reference sequence). The CDR3 consists of 14 residues. V dropped 5 bases and J dropped 2 bases, with 13 bases sitting between them.

The rearrangement links TRBV7-3 to TRBJ2-1; 8 nucleotides align to TRBD2. This CDR3 is built from 16 residues. The germline gives CDR1 SGHTA, CDR2 FQGTGA. The V gene end was trimmed by 5 bases and the J gene end by 6 bases; junction bases not matched to a gene: 12. CDR3 nucleotide sequence: TGTGCCAGCAGCCGAAGTCCCCAGCGGGAGTTCAATGAGCAGTTCTTC. This gives the protein CASSRSPQREFNEQFF.

The genes are TRBV2 and TRBJ2-7; 11 bases map to TRBD1. This CDR3 comprises 14 residues. Germline V gene lookup returns CDR1 SNHLY and CDR2 FYNNEI. J was trimmed by 2 bases and V by 9 bases; bases with no gene match: 6. The DNA of the CDR3 is TGTGCCAGTAGGGGACAGGGGGGTCCCTACGAGCAGTACTTC. As protein: CASRGQGGPYEQYF.

This chain connects TRBV4-1 to TRBJ2-5; TRBD2 aligns across 7 bases. The CDR3 is 17 residues long. Germline lookup yields CDR1 MGHRA and CDR2 YSYEKL. The V and J ends lost 0 bases and 7 bases, in that order; junction bases with no gene match: 14. CDR3 sequence (DNA): TGCGCCAGCAGCCAAGACGACCGGGAGGCTTACCTCGGGACCCAGTACTTC. Translated: CASSQDDREAYLGTQYF.

The chain carries TRBV4-1 and TRBJ2-3, with TRBD2 matching over 8 bases. The CDR3 contains 17 residues. J lost 2 bases, V lost 0 bases, and 7 bases had no gene match. Germline V lookup: CDR1 MGHRA, CDR2 YSYEKL. This CDR3 is CASSQDPGLAITDTQYF. The CDR3 DNA sequence: TGCGCCAGCAGCCAAGATCCCGGACTAGCAATCACAGATACGCAGTATTTT.

The rearrangement joins TRBV2 to TRBJ2-7; D is undetermined. Per germline, CDR1 SNHLY and CDR2 FYNNEI. V dropped 8 bases and J dropped 0 bases, with 11 bases sitting between them. The CDR3 consists of 13 residues. This CDR3 reads CASLGRNSYEQYF. Written as DNA, the CDR3 is TGTGCCAGCCTAGGCAGAAACTCCTACGAGCAGTACTTC.

The table lists this clone with a few counts. The V and J genes are TRBV5-1 and TRBJ1-1; D is undetermined. From germline, CDR1 is SGHRS and CDR2 YFSETQ. This CDR3 is built from 14 residues. Trimming removed 0 bases at V and 1 base at J, with 7 bases between. As DNA, the CDR3 is TGCGCCAGCAGCTTGGGTGGGGAGAACACTGAAGCTTTCTTT. This sequence encodes CASSLGGENTEAFF.

The genes are TRBV15 and TRBJ2-1, with TRBD2 identical over 9 bases. The CDR3 is 16 residues long. In germline, CDR1 is LNHNV, CDR2 YYDKDF (reference sequence). V lost 3 bases, J lost 5 bases, and 8 bases stayed unmatched. The CDR3 region is CATSSIPGLANNEQFF. In DNA form, the CDR3 reads TGTGCCACCAGCAGTATACCGGGACTAGCTAACAATGAGCAGTTCTTC.

V is TRBV2 and J is TRBJ2-5; D is possibly TRBD2 (6 bases). This CDR3 has 14 residues. V lost 6 bases, J lost 0 bases, and 11 bases lay in between. Looked up from germline, CDR1 is SNHLY and CDR2 is FYNNEI. CDR3 coding DNA: TGTGCCAGCAGATCAATAGCGGACCAAGAGACCCAGTACTTC. Amino acids: CASRSIADQETQYF.

As regards this clone: Other DNA variants within this sample encode the same CDR3. The chain employs TRBV19 and TRBJ2-7; D possibly corresponds to TRBD1 (7 bases). V shed 8 bases and J shed 3 bases, with 14 bases lying between them. Germline-derived CDR1 and CDR2 are LNHDA and SQIVND (reference sequence). CDR3 length: 13 residues. The CDR3 spells CASSAGQIYEQYF. The CDR3, as DNA: TGTGCCAGTTCCGCGGGACAGATCTACGAGCAGTACTTC.

CDR3: CASSSGQGGGYTF. The CDR3 coding sequence is TGTGCCAGCAGCTCGGGACAGGGTGGCGGCTACACCTTC. This sequence joins TRBV7-3 and TRBJ1-2, with 9 bases aligning to TRBD1. The CDR3 extends over 13 amino acids. V gave up 4 bases and J gave up 8 bases; unmatched junction bases: 5. CDR1 and CDR2 (germline): SGHTA, FQGTGA.

The rearrangement joins TRBV20-1 to TRBJ1-1, with D unresolved. CDR1 and CDR2 from the germline V gene are DFQATT and SNEGSKA (reference sequence). Trimming pared 5 bases from V and 1 base from J, leaving 5 bases between. The CDR3 totals 11 residues. The CDR3 spells CSAQWNTEAFF. CDR3 nucleotide sequence: TGCAGTGCTCAGTGGAACACTGAAGCTTTCTTT.

The chain is built from TRBV28 and TRBJ2-7; D remains unclear. This CDR3 spans 14 amino acids. Germline CDR1 reads MDHEN; CDR2 reads SYDVKM. Trimming left V 8 bases short and J 1 base short, with 15 bases between. CDR3 in amino acids: CASGVEYGSYEQYF. CDR3 coding DNA: TGTGCCAGCGGGGTAGAGTACGGATCCTACGAGCAGTACTTC.

The V call is TRBV5-1, the J call TRBJ2-7; a possible D gene is TRBD2 (5 bases). Germline V gene data show CDR1 as SGHRS and CDR2 as YFSETQ. The CDR3 loop spans 15 amino acids. V dropped 2 bases and J dropped 0 bases, with 12 bases sitting between them. The CDR3 protein is CASSFRTLTSYEQYF. CDR3 DNA sequence: TGCGCCAGCAGCTTCAGGACTCTCACCTCCTACGAGCAGTACTTC.

This clone was found a few times. The V gene is TRBV15, the J gene TRBJ1-3, with D hard to call. V lost 5 bases and J 2 bases, leaving 13 bases between the germline ends. The CDR3 is made up of 15 amino acids. Per germline, CDR1 LNHNV and CDR2 YYDKDF (reference sequence). The CDR3 region has the DNA TGTGCCACCAGCGCAGCAGTCCAGGCTGGAAACACCATATATTTT. Its translation is CATSAAVQAGNTIYF.